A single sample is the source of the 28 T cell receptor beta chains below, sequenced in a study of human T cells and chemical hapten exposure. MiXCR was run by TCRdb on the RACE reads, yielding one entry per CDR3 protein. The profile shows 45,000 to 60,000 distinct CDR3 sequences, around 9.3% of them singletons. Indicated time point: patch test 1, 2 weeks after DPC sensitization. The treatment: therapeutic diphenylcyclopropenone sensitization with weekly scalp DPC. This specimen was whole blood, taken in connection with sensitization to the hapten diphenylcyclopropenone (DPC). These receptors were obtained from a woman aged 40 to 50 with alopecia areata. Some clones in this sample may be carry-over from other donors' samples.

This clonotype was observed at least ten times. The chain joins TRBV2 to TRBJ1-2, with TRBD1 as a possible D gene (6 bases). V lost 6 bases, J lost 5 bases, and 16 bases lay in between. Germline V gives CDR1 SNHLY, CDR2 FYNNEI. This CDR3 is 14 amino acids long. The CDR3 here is CASSRQDPLYGYTF. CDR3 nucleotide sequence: TGTGCCAGCAGCCGACAGGATCCTCTTTATGGCTACACCTTC.

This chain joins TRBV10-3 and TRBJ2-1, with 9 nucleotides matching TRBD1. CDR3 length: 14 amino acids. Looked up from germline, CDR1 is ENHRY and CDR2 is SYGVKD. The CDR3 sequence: CALGGQGPDNEQFF. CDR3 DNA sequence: TGTGCTTTGGGGGGACAGGGACCTGATAATGAGCAGTTCTTC.

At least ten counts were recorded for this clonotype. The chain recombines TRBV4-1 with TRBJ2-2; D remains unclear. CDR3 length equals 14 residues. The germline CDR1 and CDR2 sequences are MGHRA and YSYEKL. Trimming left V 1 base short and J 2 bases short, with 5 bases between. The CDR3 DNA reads TGCGCCAGCAGCCAAGTTTCCAACACCGGGGAGCTGTTTTTT. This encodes CASSQVSNTGELFF.

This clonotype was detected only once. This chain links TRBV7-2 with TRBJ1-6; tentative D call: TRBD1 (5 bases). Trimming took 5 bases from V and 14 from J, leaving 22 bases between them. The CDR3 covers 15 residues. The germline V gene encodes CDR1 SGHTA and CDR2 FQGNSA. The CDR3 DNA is TGTGCCAGCAGCCCGTCCGGGACTGGCGTGTTGGCCCTCCACTTT. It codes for CASSPSGTGVLALHF.

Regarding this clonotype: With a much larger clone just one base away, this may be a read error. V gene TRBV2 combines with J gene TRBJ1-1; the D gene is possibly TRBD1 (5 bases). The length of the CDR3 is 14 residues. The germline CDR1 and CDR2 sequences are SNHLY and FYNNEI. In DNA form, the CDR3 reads TGTGCCAGCAATACACCACAGGTGAACACTGAAGCTTACTTT. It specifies CASNTPQVNTEAYF.

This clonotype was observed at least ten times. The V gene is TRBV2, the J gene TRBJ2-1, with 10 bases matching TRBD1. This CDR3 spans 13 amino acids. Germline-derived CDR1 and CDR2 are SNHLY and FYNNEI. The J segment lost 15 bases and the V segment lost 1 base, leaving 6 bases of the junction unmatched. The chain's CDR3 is CASSEGQGARGFF. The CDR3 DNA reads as TGTGCCAGCAGTGAAGGACAGGGGGCGAGAGGGTTCTTC.

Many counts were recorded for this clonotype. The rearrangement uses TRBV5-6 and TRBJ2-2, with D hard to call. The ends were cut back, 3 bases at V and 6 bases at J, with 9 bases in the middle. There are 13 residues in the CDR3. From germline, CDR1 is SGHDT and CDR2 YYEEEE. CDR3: CASSYTLSGELFF. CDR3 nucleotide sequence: TGTGCCAGCAGCTATACTCTTTCCGGGGAGCTGTTTTTT.

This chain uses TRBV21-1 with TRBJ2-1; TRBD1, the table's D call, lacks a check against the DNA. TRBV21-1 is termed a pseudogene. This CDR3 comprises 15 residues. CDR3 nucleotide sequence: TGTGCCAGCAGCAACCGGGACAGCTCCTACAATGAGCAGTTCTTC. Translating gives CASSNRDSSYNEQFF.

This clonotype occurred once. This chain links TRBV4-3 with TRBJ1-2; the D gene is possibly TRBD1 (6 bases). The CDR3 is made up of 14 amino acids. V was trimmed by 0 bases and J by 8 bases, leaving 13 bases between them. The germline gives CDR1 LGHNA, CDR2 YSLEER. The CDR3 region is CASSQDSGGRGYTF. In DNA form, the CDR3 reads TGCGCCAGCAGCCAAGATTCTGGGGGCCGGGGCTACACCTTC.

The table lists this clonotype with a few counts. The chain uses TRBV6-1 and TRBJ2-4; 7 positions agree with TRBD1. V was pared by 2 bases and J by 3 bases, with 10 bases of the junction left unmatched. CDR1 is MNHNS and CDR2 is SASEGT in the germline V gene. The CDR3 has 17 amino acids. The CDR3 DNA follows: TGTGCCAGCAGTGAATTTGCTAGGGACAGTTTCAAAAACATTCAGTACTTC. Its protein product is CASSEFARDSFKNIQYF.

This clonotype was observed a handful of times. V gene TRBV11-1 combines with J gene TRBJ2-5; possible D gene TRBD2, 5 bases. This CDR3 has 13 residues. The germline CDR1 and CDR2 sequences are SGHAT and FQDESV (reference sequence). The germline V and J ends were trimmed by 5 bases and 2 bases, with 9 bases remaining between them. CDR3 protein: CASSTRGQETQYF. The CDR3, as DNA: TGTGCCAGCAGCACTCGAGGGCAAGAGACCCAGTACTTC.

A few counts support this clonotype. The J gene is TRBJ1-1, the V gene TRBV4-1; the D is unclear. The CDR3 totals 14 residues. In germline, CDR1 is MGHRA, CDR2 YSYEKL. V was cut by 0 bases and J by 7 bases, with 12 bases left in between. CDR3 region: CASSQERESFEAFF. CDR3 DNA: TGCGCCAGCAGCCAAGAAAGGGAAAGCTTTGAAGCTTTCTTT.

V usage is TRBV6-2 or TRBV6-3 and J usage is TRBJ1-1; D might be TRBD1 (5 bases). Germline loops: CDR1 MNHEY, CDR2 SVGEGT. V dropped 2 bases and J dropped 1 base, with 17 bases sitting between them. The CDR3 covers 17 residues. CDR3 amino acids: CASSYPGGGSTNTEAFF. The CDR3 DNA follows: TGTGCCAGCAGTTACCCGGGGGGTGGGAGTACGAACACTGAAGCTTTCTTT.

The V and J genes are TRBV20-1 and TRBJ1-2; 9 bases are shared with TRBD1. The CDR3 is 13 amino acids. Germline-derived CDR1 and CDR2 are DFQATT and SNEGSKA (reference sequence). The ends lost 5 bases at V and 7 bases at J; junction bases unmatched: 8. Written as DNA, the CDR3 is TGCAGTGCTCGGACAGGGGAAGAAGTTGGCTACACCTTC. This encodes CSARTGEEVGYTF.

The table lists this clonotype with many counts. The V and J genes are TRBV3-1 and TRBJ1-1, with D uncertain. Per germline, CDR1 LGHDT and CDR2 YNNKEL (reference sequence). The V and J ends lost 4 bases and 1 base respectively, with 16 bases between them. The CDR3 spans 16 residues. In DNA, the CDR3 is TGTGCCAGCAGCCCAGAGATTGGCGTCGGGAACACTGAAGCTTTCTTT. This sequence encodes CASSPEIGVGNTEAFF.

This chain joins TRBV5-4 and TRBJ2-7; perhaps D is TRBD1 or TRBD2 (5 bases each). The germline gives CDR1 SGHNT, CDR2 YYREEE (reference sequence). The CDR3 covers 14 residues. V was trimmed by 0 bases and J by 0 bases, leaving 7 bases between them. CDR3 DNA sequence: TGTGCCAGCAGCTTGGCCGGGACCTCCTACGAGCAGTACTTC. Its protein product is CASSLAGTSYEQYF. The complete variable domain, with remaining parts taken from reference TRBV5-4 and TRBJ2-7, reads ETGVTQSPTHLIKTRGQQVTLRCSSQSGHNTVSWYQQALGQGPQFIFQYYREEENGRGNFPPRFSGLQFPNYSSELNVNALELDDSALYLCASSLAGTSYEQYFGPGTRLTVT.

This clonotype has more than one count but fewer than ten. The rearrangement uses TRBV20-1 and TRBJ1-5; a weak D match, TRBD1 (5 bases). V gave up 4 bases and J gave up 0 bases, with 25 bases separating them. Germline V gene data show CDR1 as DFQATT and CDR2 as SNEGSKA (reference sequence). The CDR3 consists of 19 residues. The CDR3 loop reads CSATSSSLTEIYSNQPQHF. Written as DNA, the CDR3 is TGCAGTGCTACATCTTCATCCCTGACAGAAATCTATAGCAATCAGCCCCAGCATTTT.

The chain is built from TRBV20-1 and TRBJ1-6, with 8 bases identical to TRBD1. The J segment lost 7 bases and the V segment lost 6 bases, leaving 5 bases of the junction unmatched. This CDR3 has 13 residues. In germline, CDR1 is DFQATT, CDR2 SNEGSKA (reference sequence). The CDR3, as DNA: TGCAGTGCCAGGACAGGGTCGAATTCACCCCTCCACTTT. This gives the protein CSARTGSNSPLHF.

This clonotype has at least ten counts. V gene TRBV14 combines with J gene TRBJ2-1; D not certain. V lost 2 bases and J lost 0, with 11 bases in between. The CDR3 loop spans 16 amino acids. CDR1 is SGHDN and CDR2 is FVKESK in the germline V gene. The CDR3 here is CASSQRHPSSYNEQFF. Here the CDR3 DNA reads TGTGCCAGCAGCCAACGGCACCCCAGCTCCTACAATGAGCAGTTCTTC. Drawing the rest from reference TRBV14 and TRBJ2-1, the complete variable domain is EAGVTQFPSHSVIEKGQTVTLRCDPISGHDNLYWYRRVMGKEIKFLLHFVKESKQDESGMPNNRFLAERTGGTYSTLKVQPAELEDSGVYFCASSQRHPSSYNEQFFGPGTRLTVL.

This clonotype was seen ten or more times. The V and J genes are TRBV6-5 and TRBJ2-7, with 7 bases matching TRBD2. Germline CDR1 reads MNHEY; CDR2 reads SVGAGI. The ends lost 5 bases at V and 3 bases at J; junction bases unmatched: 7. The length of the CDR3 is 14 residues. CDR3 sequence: CASSEDRDYYEQYF. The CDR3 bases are TGTGCCAGCAGTGAAGACCGGGACTACTACGAGCAGTACTTC.

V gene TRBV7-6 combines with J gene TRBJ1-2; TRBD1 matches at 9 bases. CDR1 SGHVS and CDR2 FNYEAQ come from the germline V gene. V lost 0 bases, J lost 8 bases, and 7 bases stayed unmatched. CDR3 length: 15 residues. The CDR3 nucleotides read TGTGCCAGCAGCTTAGCCAAATGGGACAGGGCAGGCTACACCTTC. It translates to CASSLAKWDRAGYTF.

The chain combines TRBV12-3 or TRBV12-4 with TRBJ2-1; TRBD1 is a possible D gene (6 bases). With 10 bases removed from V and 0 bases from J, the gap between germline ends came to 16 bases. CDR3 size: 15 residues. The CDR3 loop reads CATLLGAASYNEQFF. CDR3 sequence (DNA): TGTGCCACCCTTCTGGGGGCCGCCTCCTACAATGAGCAGTTCTTC.

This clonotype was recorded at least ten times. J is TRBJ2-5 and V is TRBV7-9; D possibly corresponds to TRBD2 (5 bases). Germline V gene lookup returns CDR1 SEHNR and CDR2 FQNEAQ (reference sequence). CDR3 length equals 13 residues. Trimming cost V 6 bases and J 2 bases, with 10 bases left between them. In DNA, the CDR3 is TGTGCCAGCAGGGGGAGCGGACAAGAGACCCAGTACTTC. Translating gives CASRGSGQETQYF.

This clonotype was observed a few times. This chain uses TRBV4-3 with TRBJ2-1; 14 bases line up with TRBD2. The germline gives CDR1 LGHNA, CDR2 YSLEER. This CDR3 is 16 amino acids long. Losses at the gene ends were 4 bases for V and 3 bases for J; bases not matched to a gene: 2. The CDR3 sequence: CASSLGTSGGYNEQFF. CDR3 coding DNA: TGCGCCAGCAGCCTCGGGACTAGCGGGGGCTACAATGAGCAGTTCTTC.

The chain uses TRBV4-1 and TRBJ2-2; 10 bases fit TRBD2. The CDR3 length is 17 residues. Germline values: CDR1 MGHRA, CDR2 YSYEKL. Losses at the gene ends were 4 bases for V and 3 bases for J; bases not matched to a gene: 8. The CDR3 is CASSPPRTSGYTGELFF. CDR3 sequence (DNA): TGCGCCAGCAGCCCCCCCAGGACTAGCGGTTACACCGGGGAGCTGTTTTTT.

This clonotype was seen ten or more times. The chain's CDR3 is CASGRGGSAGANVLTF. The DNA for the CDR3 is TGTGCCAGCGGAAGAGGGGGCTCGGCTGGGGCCAACGTCCTGACTTTC. This rearrangement joins TRBV6-5 to TRBJ2-6; 7 bases are a match to TRBD1. With V trimmed by 8 bases and J by 2 bases, 9 bases remained unmatched. Germline V lookup: CDR1 MNHEY, CDR2 SVGAGI. The CDR3 length is 16 residues.

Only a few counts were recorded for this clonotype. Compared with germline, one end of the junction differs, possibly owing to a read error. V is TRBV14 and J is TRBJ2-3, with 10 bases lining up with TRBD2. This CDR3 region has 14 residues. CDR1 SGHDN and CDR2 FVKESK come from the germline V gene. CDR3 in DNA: TGTGCCAGCAGCCAAGGGGGACTAGCGTCCCCCCCGAATTTT. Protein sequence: CASSQGGLASPPNF.

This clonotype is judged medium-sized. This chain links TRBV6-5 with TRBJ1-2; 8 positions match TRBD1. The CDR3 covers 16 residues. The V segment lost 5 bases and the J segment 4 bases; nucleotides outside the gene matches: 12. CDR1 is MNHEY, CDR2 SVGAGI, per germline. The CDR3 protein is CASSPQTGAGRYGYTF. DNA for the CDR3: TGTGCCAGCAGTCCCCAGACAGGGGCGGGCCGCTATGGCTACACCTTC.